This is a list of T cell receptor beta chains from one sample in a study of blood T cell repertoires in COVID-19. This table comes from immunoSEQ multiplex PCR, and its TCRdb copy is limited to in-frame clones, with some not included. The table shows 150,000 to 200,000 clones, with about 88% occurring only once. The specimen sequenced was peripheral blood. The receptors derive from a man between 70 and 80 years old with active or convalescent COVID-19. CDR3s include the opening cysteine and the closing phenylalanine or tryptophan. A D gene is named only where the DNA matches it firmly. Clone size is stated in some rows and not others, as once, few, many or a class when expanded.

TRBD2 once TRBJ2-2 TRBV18 CASSRGGSANTGELFF TGTGCCAGCTCCCGGGGAGGGTCGGCGAACACCGGGGAGCTGTTTTTT
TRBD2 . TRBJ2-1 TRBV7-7 CASSPRLAGVGSYNEQFF TGTGCCAGCAGCCCTCGACTAGCGGGAGTCGGTTCCTACAATGAGCAGTTCTTC
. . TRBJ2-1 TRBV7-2 CASSLGSGHNEQFF TGTGCCAGCAGCTTAGGTTCGGGTCACAATGAGCAGTTCTTC
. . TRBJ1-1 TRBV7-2 CASSSTWTAEAFF TGTGCCAGCAGCTCCACGTGGACAGCTGAAGCTTTCTTT
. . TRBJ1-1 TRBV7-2 CASSPVGGGVTEAFF TGTGCCAGCAGCCCGGTGGGCGGGGGCGTCACTGAAGCTTTCTTT
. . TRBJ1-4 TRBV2 CASRWATNEKLFF TGTGCCAGCAGGTGGGCGACTAATGAAAAACTGTTTTTT
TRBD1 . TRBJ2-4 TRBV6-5 CASRDRGQDDIQYF TGTGCCAGCAGGGACCGGGGACAGGATGACATTCAGTACTTC
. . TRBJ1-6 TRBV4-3 CASSQDRTVNSPLHF TGCGCCAGCAGCCAAGATCGAACAGTTAATTCACCCCTCCACTTT
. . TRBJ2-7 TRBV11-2 CASNPWRDPVLGEQYF TGTGCCAGCAACCCTTGGCGGGACCCGGTTTTAGGGGAGCAGTACTTC
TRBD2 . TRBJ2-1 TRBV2 CASGPAGGPANEQFF TGTGCCAGCGGGCCAGCGGGGGGGCCTGCCAATGAGCAGTTCTTC
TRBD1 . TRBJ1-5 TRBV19 CASSIVRDRVGSNQPQHF TGTGCCAGTAGTATAGTCCGGGACAGGGTAGGAAGCAATCAGCCCCAGCATTTT
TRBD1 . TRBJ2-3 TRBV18 CASSPGQGRSDTQYF TGTGCCAGCTCACCGGGACAGGGTCGGTCAGATACGCAGTATTTT
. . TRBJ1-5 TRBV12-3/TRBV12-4 CASSLAFQPQHF TGTGCCAGCAGTTTGGCTTTTCAGCCCCAGCATTTT
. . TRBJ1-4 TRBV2 CASTPRRAAGLGNEKLFF TGTGCCAGCACCCCCCGGAGGGCAGCCGGGTTGGGTAATGAAAAACTGTTTTTT